A single sample gave rise to the 4 T cell receptor beta chains below, sequenced in a study of Ad26.COV2.S vaccination and SARS-CoV-2 variants. The method was immunoSEQ multiplex PCR; TCRdb's version includes in-frame clones alone and lacks a portion of them. Of approximately 400,000 clones in the sample, about four fifths were seen once. Stated treatment: some 19 received Ad26.COV2.S at low or high dose, single or two shots; about 5 received placebo; per-sample allocation not given. The samples date from day 63 after the first vaccine or placebo injection. Sequencing used peripheral blood, obtained in a trial of Ad26.COV2.S vaccine versus placebo. These receptors all come from a person between 18 and 59 years old who received the Ad26.COV2.S COVID-19 vaccine or a placebo.

This clone appeared a few times. This chain connects TRBV18 to TRBJ1-5; possibly TRBD1 for D (6 bases). Trimming removed 2 bases at V and 1 base at J, with 9 bases between. The V gene's germline CDR1 is KGHSH and CDR2 LQKENI. The CDR3 sequence is 15 residues long. CDR3 in amino acids: CASSPAGQSNQPQHF. CDR3 bases: TGTGCCAGCTCACCAGCCGGACAGAGCAATCAGCCCCAGCATTTT. The variable domain in full, with the rest retrieved from reference TRBV18 and TRBJ1-5, is NAGVMQNPRHLVRRRGQEARLRCSPMKGHSHVYWYRQLPEEGLKFMVYLQKENIIDESGMPKERFSAEFPKEGPSILRIQQVVRGDSAAYFCASSPAGQSNQPQHFGDGTRLSIL.

The rearrangement joins TRBV5-1 to TRBJ2-1; 7 bases match TRBD1. V lost 6 bases to trimming and J lost 4 bases; unmatched junction nucleotides: 7. The CDR3 consists of 14 residues. In germline, CDR1 is SGHRS, CDR2 YFSETQ. The CDR3 DNA reads as TGCGCCAGCAACCGGGACAGCCCGTACAATGAGCAGTTCTTC. This translates into CASNRDSPYNEQFF.

The gene calls are TRBV11-3 and TRBJ2-1; D gene uncertain. Germline CDR1 SGHNT, CDR2 YENEEA. This CDR3 has 12 residues. Trimming removed 4 bases from V and 8 bases from J, with 9 bases in between. This chain's CDR3 is CASSYQHDEQFF. The CDR3 DNA reads as TGTGCCAGCAGCTACCAGCACGATGAGCAGTTCTTC.

The chain employs TRBV2 and TRBJ2-1; 13 bases line up with TRBD2. The ends lost 3 bases at V and 10 bases at J; junction bases unmatched: 6. The CDR3 is 15 residues long. The germline CDR1 and CDR2 sequences are SNHLY and FYNNEI. CDR3 residues: CASSEGRLAGGEQFF. The CDR3 DNA reads TGTGCCAGCAGTGAGGGGAGACTAGCGGGGGGAGAGCAGTTCTTC.